This T cell receptor beta chain was recorded in a study of blood T cell repertoires in COVID-19. In the study overall: The cDNA or gDNA used as material had been derived from T cells, B-cell-depleted T cells, or PBMCs.

Profiled with immunoSEQ multiplex PCR; TCRdb holds only in-frame clones, not every one. The sample has approximately 250,000 clones; 75% to 85% are singletons. V lost 4 bases to trimming and J lost 4 bases; unmatched junction nucleotides: 2. Germline V gives CDR1 LGHDT, CDR2 YNNKEL (reference sequence). The CDR3 contains 13 residues. The sample comprised peripheral blood. This sequence joins TRBV3-1 (or the pseudogene TRBV3-2) and TRBJ2-5; 8 bases fit TRBD2. The receptor comes from a man between 35 and 55 years old who had recovered from COVID-19. The CDR3 sequence is CASSPGTRETQYF. In nucleotides, the CDR3 is TGTGCCAGCAGCCCTGGGACTAGAGAGACCCAGTACTTC.